These 20 T cell receptor beta chains share one sample of origin, sequenced in a study of control samples from healthy donors and cancer patients. Profiling relied on immunoSEQ multiplex PCR, and the TCRdb table lists in-frame clones only, not all of them. The sample comprises 50,000 to 65,000 clones, under 95% of which are singletons, and about 0.91% rests with the top ten. The sequenced sample consisted of PBMCs. The receptors derive from a man younger than 40 with colorectal cancer.

V is TRBV5-5 and J is TRBJ2-7; 10 positions match TRBD1. CDR1 SGHKS and CDR2 YYEKEE come from the germline V gene (reference sequence). The CDR3 sequence is 14 residues long. The V gene end was trimmed by 4 bases and the J gene end by 4 bases; junction bases not matched to a gene: 5. CDR3 amino acids: CASSRTGGGYEQYF. The CDR3 DNA follows: TGTGCCAGCAGCCGGACAGGGGGTGGATACGAGCAGTACTTC.

The genes are TRBV19 and TRBJ1-5; 7 nucleotides match TRBD1. V was pared by 2 bases and J by 6 bases, with 7 bases of the junction left unmatched. Per the germline V gene, CDR1 is LNHDA and CDR2 is SQIVND (reference sequence). The CDR3 loop spans 15 amino acids. The CDR3 region is CASSISSGGFQPQHF. CDR3 sequence (DNA): TGTGCCAGTAGTATAAGCTCAGGGGGTTTTCAGCCCCAGCATTTT.

The CDR3 loop reads CAISEPGMGIGVNTEAFF. The CDR3 DNA is TGTGCCATCAGTGAGCCCGGTATGGGGATCGGGGTAAACACTGAAGCTTTCTTT. The chain combines TRBV10-3 with TRBJ1-1; no clear D. V was pared by 2 bases and J by 2 bases, with 21 bases between. CDR3 length equals 18 residues. Germline assignment: CDR1 ENHRY and CDR2 SYGVKD.

The chain is built from TRBV5-1 and TRBJ2-5; weak D call: TRBD1 (5 bases). Germline CDR1 reads SGHRS; CDR2 reads YFSETQ. The germline V and J ends were trimmed by 0 bases and 5 bases, with 5 bases remaining between them. This CDR3 comprises 12 residues. The CDR3 nucleotides are TGCGCCAGCAGCTTGGAGGGGGAGACCCAGTACTTC. Translated: CASSLEGETQYF. The full variable domain, its missing parts supplied by reference TRBV5-1 and TRBJ2-5, is KAGVTQTPRYLIKTRGQQVTLSCSPISGHRSVSWYQQTPGQGLQFLFEYFSETQRNKGNFPGRFSGRQFSNSRSEMNVSTLELGDSALYLCASSLEGETQYFGPGTRLLVL.

The V call is TRBV11-2, the J call TRBJ2-1; TRBD2 aligns across 7 bases. Germline V gives CDR1 SGHAT, CDR2 FQNNGV. This CDR3 contains 16 residues. Unmatched junction bases numbered 14, after V lost 9 bases and J lost 3 bases. CDR3 sequence reads: CASTPLASGLYNEQFF. The CDR3 DNA is TGTGCCAGTACTCCCCTGGCTAGCGGCCTCTACAATGAGCAGTTCTTC.

This clone was counted only a few times. This chain connects TRBV5-1 to TRBJ1-5; D unclear. The CDR3 length is 14 residues. The ends were cut back, 0 bases at V and 5 bases at J, with 9 bases in the middle. The germline gives CDR1 SGHRS, CDR2 YFSETQ. CDR3 protein: CASSLEAGDQPQHF. In DNA form, the CDR3 reads TGCGCCAGCAGCTTGGAGGCGGGAGATCAGCCCCAGCATTTT.

In its sample, this clone was seen once. The rearrangement links TRBV5-6 to TRBJ1-2; D uncertain. Germline CDR1 reads SGHDT; CDR2 reads YYEEEE. V was pared by 0 bases and J by 6 bases, with 9 bases between. The CDR3 totals 13 residues. This CDR3 is CASSLASGNGYTF. CDR3 in DNA: TGTGCCAGCAGCTTGGCTTCTGGGAATGGCTACACCTTC.

J is TRBJ1-1 and V is TRBV12-3 or TRBV12-4, with unresolved D. CDR3 length: 13 amino acids. Trimming removed 2 bases at V and 8 bases at J, with 12 bases between. The CDR3 region has the DNA TGTGCCAGCAGTTTAACAGTAATCCAGGAAGCTTTCTTT. Translated: CASSLTVIQEAFF.

This clone was found a few times. This chain uses TRBV5-1 with TRBJ1-2; D not certain. The germline gives CDR1 SGHRS, CDR2 YFSETQ. The CDR3 sequence is 13 residues long. The V end lost 5 bases, the J end lost 5 bases, and 13 bases lay between the germline ends. DNA for the CDR3: TGCGCCAGCAGTCCGACGGAAACGTATGGCTACACCTTC. Protein: CASSPTETYGYTF.

CDR3 loop: CASSEAGGLAGTEEQYV. In DNA form, the CDR3 reads TGTGCCAGCAGTGAAGCGGGGGGACTAGCGGGGACTGAAGAGCAGTACGTC. The J gene is TRBJ2-7, the V gene TRBV2, with 13 bases identical to TRBD2. This CDR3 contains 17 residues. Trimming took 0 bases from V and 7 from J; bases not matched to a gene: 9. Looked up from germline, CDR1 is SNHLY and CDR2 is FYNNEI.

CDR3 in amino acids: CASSGRTSPMDTQYF. In DNA form, the CDR3 reads TGTGCCAGCAGTGGCCGGACGTCCCCCATGGATACGCAGTATTTT. The chain couples TRBV2 to TRBJ2-3; D not resolved. V lost 4 bases to trimming and J lost 6 bases, with 17 bases between them. This CDR3 region has 15 residues. The germline V gene encodes CDR1 SNHLY and CDR2 FYNNEI.

This chain uses TRBV2 with TRBJ1-4; TRBD1 is a possible D gene (5 bases). This CDR3 has 14 residues. Germline values: CDR1 SNHLY, CDR2 FYNNEI. Deletions cut 7 bases from V and 5 bases from J, with 14 bases between. The CDR3, as DNA: TGTGCCAGCAAGGTCGTTCAGGGAAATGAAAAACTGTTTTTT. It encodes CASKVVQGNEKLFF.

This clone is a singleton in its sample. The chain uses TRBV7-2 and TRBJ1-2, with 8 bases identical to TRBD1. After removal of 6 bases from V and 8 bases from J, the junction contained 14 bases not matched to a gene. CDR3 length: 15 amino acids. Germline V gives CDR1 SGHTA, CDR2 FQGNSA. CDR3 in amino acids: CASSPDPDRDRGYTF. The CDR3, as DNA: TGTGCCAGCAGTCCCGATCCGGACAGGGATAGGGGCTACACCTTC. The full variable domain, in which reference TRBV7-2 and TRBJ1-2 provide the parts outside the CDR3, is GAGVSQSPSNKVTEKGKDVELRCDPISGHTALYWYRQSLGQGLEFLIYFQGNSAPDKSGLPSDRFSAERTGGSVSTLTIQRTQQEDSAVYLCASSPDPDRDRGYTFGSGTRLTVV.

The rearrangement links TRBV15 to TRBJ1-1; D is ambiguous. The CDR3 has 13 residues. Germline-derived CDR1 and CDR2 are LNHNV and YYDKDF (reference sequence). Trimming took off 3 bases at V and 1 base at J, with 6 bases between the two ends. CDR3 sequence reads: CATSRTRNTEAFF. The DNA for the CDR3 is TGTGCCACCAGCAGGACAAGGAACACTGAAGCTTTCTTT. The variable domain in full, completed from reference TRBV15 and TRBJ1-1, reads DAMVIQNPRYQVTQFGKPVTLSCSQTLNHNVMYWYQQKSSQAPKLLFHYYDKDFNNEADTPDNFQSRRPNTSFCFLDIRSPGLGDTAMYLCATSRTRNTEAFFGQGTRLTVV.

This sequence joins TRBV15 and TRBJ2-1; 11 bases are a match to TRBD2. The trim removed 4 bases at V and 7 bases at J, leaving 6 bases unmatched. The germline V gene has CDR1 LNHNV and CDR2 YYDKDF (reference sequence). This CDR3 contains 15 residues. Written as DNA, the CDR3 is TGTGCCACCAGCACCCTAGCGGGGGGTCGGAATGAGCAGTTCTTC. Translation gives CATSTLAGGRNEQFF.

The chain combines TRBV7-9 with TRBJ2-3; tentative D call: TRBD1 (6 bases). CDR1 is SEHNR, CDR2 FQNEAQ, per germline (reference sequence). Trimming shortened V by 2 bases and J by 6 bases, and 12 bases separated the two germline ends. CDR3 length equals 14 residues. The CDR3 DNA reads as TGTGCCAGCAGCTTAACAGGTACAGGGGATACGCAGTATTTT. Its protein is CASSLTGTGDTQYF.

This clone has just a few counts. The chain carries TRBV2 and TRBJ2-7, with D hard to call. The germline gives CDR1 SNHLY, CDR2 FYNNEI. The CDR3 is made up of 16 amino acids. With 7 bases removed from V and 1 base from J, the gap between germline ends came to 20 bases. CDR3: CASTLKVSVPSYEQYF. Written as DNA, the CDR3 is TGTGCCAGCACCCTGAAGGTGTCAGTGCCATCCTACGAGCAGTACTTC.

The V gene is TRBV7-9, the J gene TRBJ2-2, with D possibly being TRBD1 (5 bases). V was cut by 4 bases and J by 2 bases, with 20 bases left in between. The CDR3 spans 18 residues. CDR1 SEHNR and CDR2 FQNEAQ come from the germline V gene (reference sequence). This chain's CDR3 is CASSYPDTGRLNTGELFF. The CDR3 nucleotides read TGTGCCAGCAGCTACCCTGACACAGGCCGATTAAACACCGGGGAGCTGTTTTTT.

This chain uses TRBV19 with TRBJ2-2; TRBD1 matches 7 bases. Germline-derived CDR1 and CDR2 are LNHDA and SQIVND (reference sequence). The trim removed 3 bases at V and 4 bases at J, leaving 8 bases unmatched. The CDR3 is made up of 16 amino acids. CDR3 loop: CASSIPRDSLTGELFF. The CDR3 DNA is TGTGCCAGTAGTATCCCCCGGGACAGCCTCACCGGGGAGCTGTTTTTT.

This clone was detected once. As DNA, the CDR3 is TGTGCCAGCTCACCTGGGACAGCGAGCTCCTACGAGCAGTACGTC. It specifies CASSPGTASSYEQYV. The V call is TRBV18, the J call TRBJ2-7, with 7 bases that match TRBD1. The ends lost 3 bases at V and 0 bases at J; junction bases unmatched: 5. The germline V gene encodes CDR1 KGHSH and CDR2 LQKENI. This CDR3 region has 15 residues.